This T cell receptor (beta chain) was retrieved from a study of CD8 T cells in Susac syndrome. Purification of the CD8+ and CD4+ T cells relied on negative isolation, and TEMRA cells underwent FACS enrichment. The V gene's germline CDR1 is KGHDR and CDR2 SFDVKD. The length of the CDR3 is 14 residues. Trimming shortened V by 11 bases and J by 7 bases, and 17 bases separated the two germline ends. Random hexamers were used to reverse transcribe about 0.5 to 1 ug of RNA. TCR beta CDR3 was amplified by immunoSEQ multiplex PCR. This amplification extended across 54 Vbeta and 13 Jbeta segments. In TCRdb, the immunoSEQ multiplex PCR reads were re-called with MiXCR into one record per CDR3 protein. The sample contains some 97,000 distinct CDR3 sequences, 95% of which appear only once. About this clonotype itself: Its specificity is unknown.

Study observations and caveats: The total CD8+ repertoires yielded sixteen Susac-specific public clones and the CD8+ TEMRA repertoires yielded about 5.

The rearrangement uses TRBV24-1 and TRBJ1-6; D is ambiguous. The specimen was CD8+ T cells from PBMCs. The origin of this receptor is a human donor with Susac syndrome. Here the CDR3 DNA reads TGTGCCATATCGGGCGGCCAACTAAATTCACCCCTCCACTTT. Translation: CAISGGQLNSPLHF.